Included here is one T cell receptor (beta chain) sequence, with context. Per the original data handling: Cell counts per sample came from amplifying reference gene primers. Using immunoSEQ multiplex PCR, the repertoire was profiled, and TCRdb retains in-frame clones only, with some absent. That table supplies the V and J calls and clone size; D and trimming were determined from the DNA. The sample yields approximately 220,000 clones, roughly 85% seen once. Individuals aged about 18 to 90 years were recruited from approximately 24 US areas. Clinical history as reported by participants underpinned cohort assignment. CDR1 is GTSNPN, CDR2 SVGIG, per germline (reference sequence). V was clipped by 4 bases and J by 1 base; unmatched bases: 6. This CDR3 has 15 amino acids. The data belong to a study of blood T cell repertoires in COVID-19. Study overall: PBMCs, B-cell-depleted T cells, or T cells provided the cDNA or gDNA that made up the material.

The genes are TRBV30 and TRBJ1-4; TRBD1 aligns across 7 bases. Sequencing was performed on PBMCs or T cells enriched from blood (not recorded which). The sequence came from a woman between 40 and 50 years old with acute COVID-19. The CDR3, as DNA: TGTGCCTGGAACTACCGACAGGGAACTAATGAAAAACTGTTTTTT. It encodes CAWNYRQGTNEKLFF.